A selection of T cell receptor beta chains follows, all from one sample in a study of T cell responses to AZD1222 COVID-19 vaccine. Repertoires were generated with immunoSEQ multiplex PCR, while TCRdb's copy carries only in-frame clones and drops some. The profile shows around 160,000 clones, roughly 94% of them singletons. Sequencing used peripheral blood, obtained 28 days after the second AZD1222 dose. All receptors derive from an adult who received the AZD1222 COVID-19 vaccine. Each CDR3 is given with its conserved first and last residue. The D gene is left open where the match is weak. Clone size, where shown, is once, few, many, or a class for clones that have expanded.

J gene,CDR3 length,clone size,D gene,V gene,CDR3 DNA,CDR3 protein
TRBJ2-7,16,NA,NA,TRBV7-6,TGTGCCAGCAGTAAAAGTGCGGGGAACGTCGGCTACGAGCAGTACTTC,CASSKSAGNVGYEQYF
TRBJ1-4,14,NA,TRBD1,TRBV5-4,TGTGCCAGCAGCTTGGGACAGGGGGAGGAAAAACTGTTTTTT,CASSLGQGEEKLFF
TRBJ2-4,13,NA,NA,TRBV27,TGTGCCAGCAGTTCTGGGATTGGGAACATTCAGTACTTC,CASSSGIGNIQYF
TRBJ2-5,14,NA,NA,TRBV27,TGTGCCAGCAGTTTTCGAGGGGGACAAGAGACCCAGTACTTC,CASSFRGGQETQYF
TRBJ1-3,16,NA,NA,TRBV9,TGTGCCAGCAGCGTAGTTGGCGCTGGGGTCGGAAACACCATATATTTT,CASSVVGAGVGNTIYF
TRBJ1-3,14,few,NA,TRBV19,TGTGCCAGTAGTATCCAACAAACTGGAAACACCATATATTTT,CASSIQQTGNTIYF
TRBJ1-6,17,NA,NA,TRBV10-3,TGTGCCATCAGTGAGTCGGGGAAGACGGCGGCAAGGTCACCCCTCCACTTT,CAISESGKTAARSPLHF
TRBJ1-2,13,NA,NA,TRBV13,TGTGCCAGCAGCTTAAGATCCCGGTATGGCTACACCTTC,CASSLRSRYGYTF
TRBJ1-6,19,NA,NA,TRBV9,TGTGCCAGCAGCGTAGGCCTCCAAGGTTGGGGGAGTGGGGTTTCACCCCTCCACTTT,CASSVGLQGWGSGVSPLHF
TRBJ1-2,14,once,NA,TRBV28,TGTGCCAGCAGTTTTGGGATAACTAACTATGGCTACACCTTC,CASSFGITNYGYTF
TRBJ2-1,14,NA,NA,TRBV7-3,TGTGCCAGCAGCTTAACGCCGGCAGGCCTTGAGCAGTTCTTC,CASSLTPAGLEQFF
TRBJ1-3,19,NA,TRBD1,TRBV5-1,TGCGCCAGCAGGGGTTTTGGGCTGCAGGGGGCGATCTCTGGAAACACCATATATTTT,CASRGFGLQGAISGNTIYF
TRBJ1-2,14,NA,NA,TRBV6-7,TGTGCCAGCAGTTACTCGTCTGGGAGGAGTGGCTACACCTTC,CASSYSSGRSGYTF
TRBJ2-7,15,NA,NA,TRBV9,TGTGCCAGCAGCGGCGGCGGGACAGCCACCTACGAGCAGTACTTC,CASSGGGTATYEQYF
TRBJ2-5,15,once,TRBD2,TRBV18,TGTGCCAGCTCAATACGCGGGGGGACGCAAGAGACCCAGTACTTC,CASSIRGGTQETQYF
TRBJ1-1,13,NA,NA,TRBV6-2/TRBV6-3,TGTGCCAGCAGTTTACAGGGTAACACTGAAGCTTTCTTT,CASSLQGNTEAFF
TRBJ2-1,13,NA,TRBD1,TRBV2,TGTGCCAGCACTTGGGACAGATACAATGAGCAGTTCTTC,CASTWDRYNEQFF
TRBJ2-2,15,NA,TRBD2,TRBV9,TGTGCCAGCAGCTTCCGGGGGGAGAACACCGGGGAGCTGTTTTTT,CASSFRGENTGELFF
TRBJ1-1,12,NA,NA,TRBV30,TGTGCCTGGAGTTACGAACACACTGAAGCTTTCTTT,CAWSYEHTEAFF
TRBJ2-5,15,once,NA,TRBV7-7,TGTGCTAGCAGCCGACAGGACCTAGCCAGGGAGACCCAGTACTTC,CASSRQDLARETQYF
TRBJ1-5,15,NA,NA,TRBV6-1,TGTGCCAGCAGTGAATACCTGGGAAGGGGTCAGCCCCAGCATTTT,CASSEYLGRGQPQHF
TRBJ1-1,11,once,TRBD1,TRBV6-6,TGTGCCAGCAGTATACAGGGGGAAGCTTTCTTT,CASSIQGEAFF
TRBJ2-6,16,NA,TRBD1,TRBV5-1,TGCGCCAGCAGCCCCAGGGGGCACTCTGGGGCCAACGTCCTGACTTTC,CASSPRGHSGANVLTF
TRBJ2-7,12,NA,NA,TRBV7-2,TGTGCCAGCAGCCAACGCCAGGCAGGGGTGTACTTC,CASSQRQAGVYF
TRBJ1-6,15,NA,NA,TRBV6-5,TGTGCCAGCAGAAAACAGGGTATAGCCAATTCACCCCTCCACTTT,CASRKQGIANSPLHF
TRBJ2-7,14,NA,TRBD1,TRBV6-5,TGTGCCAGCAGAAGGGACAGAAACGGGTACGAGCAGTACTTC,CASRRDRNGYEQYF
TRBJ2-7,15,NA,TRBD1,TRBV6-5,TGTGCCAGCAGTTACTCGTGGACAGGGGACCACGAGCAGTACTTC,CASSYSWTGDHEQYF
TRBJ1-1,15,NA,NA,TRBV5-6,TGTGCCAGCAGCGTCCGGGACACAATGAACACTGAAGCTTTCTTT,CASSVRDTMNTEAFF
TRBJ1-2,13,NA,NA,TRBV7-2,TGTGCCAGCAGCTACAGGGTGGGCTATGGCTACACCTTC,CASSYRVGYGYTF
TRBJ2-7,14,NA,TRBD1,TRBV6-1,TGTGCCAGCAGCCAGGGACAGGGTACCTACGAGCAGTACTTC,CASSQGQGTYEQYF
TRBJ2-7,11,few,NA,TRBV6-6,TGTGCCAGCCTTGTAGGACAGCTCACATACTTC,CASLVGQLTYF
TRBJ2-3,12,NA,NA,TRBV5-5,TGTGCCAGCAGCCGGTATATTGATACGCAGTATTTT,CASSRYIDTQYF
TRBJ1-1,12,NA,NA,TRBV3-1/TRBV3-2,TGTGCCAGCAGCCAAGGATACACTGAAGCTTTCTTT,CASSQGYTEAFF
TRBJ2-1,14,NA,NA,TRBV6-5,TGTGCCAGTCAGAGAGTAGCGGAGTACAATGAGCAGTTCTTC,CASQRVAEYNEQFF
TRBJ1-2,15,NA,NA,TRBV11-2,TGTGCCAGCAGCGTAGGGGTCTTAGCTAACTATGGCTACACCTTC,CASSVGVLANYGYTF
TRBJ2-2,15,NA,NA,TRBV9,TGTGCCAGCAGCCCGATGACGGTGAACACCGGGGAGCTGTTTTTT,CASSPMTVNTGELFF
TRBJ1-1,14,NA,NA,TRBV5-1,TGCGCCAGCAGCTGGGGGACGAAGGGGCAGGAAGCTTTCTTT,CASSWGTKGQEAFF
TRBJ1-1,12,NA,NA,TRBV4-2,TGTGCCAGCAGCCAAGAAAGGGAACGAGCTTTCTTT,CASSQERERAFF
TRBJ2-7,14,NA,TRBD1,TRBV27,TGTGCCAGCAGTCCCGGACAGGGTCCCTACGAGCAGTACTTC,CASSPGQGPYEQYF
TRBJ1-2,15,NA,NA,TRBV6-1,TGTGCCAGCAGTGAAATGATAGGGACAATAGATGGCTACACCTTC,CASSEMIGTIDGYTF
TRBJ1-5,13,NA,NA,TRBV3-1/TRBV3-2,TGTGCCAGCAGCCAAGATCGAGATCAGCCCCAGCATTTT,CASSQDRDQPQHF
TRBJ1-2,14,NA,TRBD1,TRBV27,TGTGCCAGCACCACATCACGAGGGGGCGGTGGCTACACCTTC,CASTTSRGGGGYTF
TRBJ2-7,14,few,TRBD2,TRBV4-2,TGTGCCAGCAGCCAACCCAGCGGGGCCTACGAGCAGTACTTC,CASSQPSGAYEQYF
TRBJ2-7,18,NA,NA,TRBV6-6,TGTGCCAGCAGTCAGAGATTAGGACCAGATCTTCTGTCCTACGAGCAGTACTTC,CASSQRLGPDLLSYEQYF
TRBJ2-5,14,NA,NA,TRBV19,TGTGCCAGTAGTACCATCCAGGGGACGGAGACCCAGTACTTC,CASSTIQGTETQYF
TRBJ2-5,14,NA,NA,TRBV10-1,TGCGCCAGCAGTGAAACGATCGAGGGGGAGACCCAGTACTTC,CASSETIEGETQYF